This T cell receptor (beta chain) was identified in a study of cytomegalovirus exposure and HLA in healthy donors. Study-wide findings and caveats: Only CMV serostatus was available as immune exposure information.

Germline CDR1 MNHNY, CDR2 SVGAGI (reference sequence). Trimming left V 8 bases short and J 2 bases short, with 10 bases between. The CDR3 runs 14 residues. Notes on this clone: Antigen: not known.

13 Jbeta primers and 60 Vbeta primers were used for the PCR. As processed by the authors: A later analysis counted 70 million to 85 million unique TCR beta chains, 9.5 million to 12 million shared. Profiling relied on immunoSEQ multiplex PCR, and the TCRdb table lists in-frame clones only, not all of them. V, J and clone size are those of that table, while D and trimming were read from the DNA. Counted here are 150,000 to 250,000 clones, about four fifths occurring once; the ten biggest clones make up around 1.6%. This sequence originates from a girl between 10 and 17 years old in good health and CMV-seropositive. Sequencing was carried out using PBMCs. V is TRBV6-6 and J is TRBJ2-6; a possible D gene is TRBD2 (5 bases). CDR3 sequence: CASLYGTGANVLTF. CDR3 coding DNA: TGTGCCAGCCTGTACGGGACTGGGGCCAACGTCCTGACTTTC.